These 12 T cell receptor beta chains share one sample of origin, sequenced in a study of blood T cell repertoires in COVID-19. Using immunoSEQ multiplex PCR, the repertoire was profiled, and TCRdb retains in-frame clones only, with some absent. The sample yields hundreds of thousands of clones, around nine tenths seen once. Specimen: peripheral blood. The receptors here all came from a woman in her seventies with COVID-19, enrolled during active disease.

CDR3 DNA sequence: TGTGCCAGCAGTCTACAGGGGGACGGAAACACCATATATTTT. It translates to CASSLQGDGNTIYF. The genes are TRBV6-5 and TRBJ1-3; TRBD1 matches 8 bases. CDR1 and CDR2 from the germline V gene are MNHEY and SVGAGI. J was trimmed by 4 bases and V by 5 bases; bases with no gene match: 4. The CDR3 runs to 14 residues.

This chain joins TRBV19 and TRBJ1-5; 10 bases match TRBD1. Germline CDR1 LNHDA, CDR2 SQIVND (reference sequence). The V gene end was trimmed by 7 bases and the J gene end by 6 bases; junction bases not matched to a gene: 6. The CDR3 has 14 residues. Here the CDR3 reads CASIGTGVSQPQHF. The CDR3 coding sequence is TGTGCCAGTATTGGGACAGGGGTCAGTCAGCCCCAGCATTTT.

V and J are TRBV6-6 and TRBJ2-3, with a tentative D call TRBD2 (5 bases). Germline-derived CDR1 and CDR2 are MNHNY and SVGAGI (reference sequence). V lost 6 bases and J lost 3, with 16 bases in between. The CDR3 has 15 residues. CDR3 residues: CASRPPGDGTDTQYF. CDR3 in DNA: TGTGCCAGCAGACCCCCCGGGGATGGGACAGATACGCAGTATTTT.

This chain links TRBV30 with TRBJ2-3; 7 nucleotides match TRBD2. From germline, CDR1 is GTSNPN and CDR2 SVGIG (reference sequence). There are 16 residues in the CDR3. The J segment lost 2 bases and the V segment lost 4 bases, leaving 12 bases of the junction unmatched. The DNA for the CDR3 is TGTGCCTGGATCCCCGGACTAGGAGGGTTCACAGATACGCAGTATTTT. Translated, it gives CAWIPGLGGFTDTQYF.

V gene TRBV21-1 combines with J gene TRBJ2-5; the table's D gene call, TRBD1, was not cross checked with the DNA. TRBV21-1 is a known pseudogene. CDR3 size: 15 residues. The CDR3 bases are TGTGCCAGCAGCAAAGCGCTTGGCAGGGCAGAGACCCAGTACTTC. The encoded protein is CASSKALGRAETQYF.

The V and J genes are TRBV4-1 and TRBJ2-7; TRBD2 aligns across 8 bases. Germline V gives CDR1 MGHRA, CDR2 YSYEKL. The CDR3 is made up of 15 amino acids. V lost 2 bases, J lost 4 bases, and 7 bases stayed unmatched. The CDR3 DNA reads as TGCGCCAGCAGCCAATGGGCGGGGGGCTGGTACGAGCAGTACTTC. The encoded protein is CASSQWAGGWYEQYF.

The chain combines TRBV7-6 with TRBJ2-3, with 10 bases that match TRBD2. There are 15 residues in the CDR3. After removal of 1 base from V and 6 bases from J, the junction contained 4 bases not matched to a gene. Germline CDR1 and CDR2: SGHVS and FNYEAQ. The CDR3 nucleotides are TGTGCCAGCAGCTTAGATAGCGGGGGGTTGGATACGCAGTATTTT. It codes for CASSLDSGGLDTQYF.

The chain uses TRBV6-5 and TRBJ2-7, with a possible D match to TRBD1 (6 bases). V was trimmed by 5 bases and J by 3 bases, leaving 11 bases between them. The length of the CDR3 is 13 residues. Germline V lookup: CDR1 MNHEY, CDR2 SVGAGI. This CDR3 reads CASSLQGHYEQYF. The CDR3 DNA is TGTGCCAGCAGTCTACAGGGTCACTACGAGCAGTACTTC.

The chain couples TRBV6-1 to TRBJ2-1; 8 nucleotides match TRBD2. Germline V gives CDR1 MNHNS, CDR2 SASEGT. Germline trimming cut 1 base from V and 4 bases from J; bases unmatched to any gene: 9. The CDR3 contains 17 residues. Written as DNA, the CDR3 is TGTGCCAGCAGTGAAGAGGGTGGTAGCGGGGTTTACAATGAGCAGTTCTTC. Translating it yields CASSEEGGSGVYNEQFF.

For the CDR3, the DNA is TGTGCCAGCAGTCCCTTATCGACAGGGGCCTATGGCTACACCTTC. Protein: CASSPLSTGAYGYTF. The chain couples TRBV5-4 to TRBJ1-2, with 8 bases fitting TRBD1. Germline V gene lookup returns CDR1 SGHNT and CDR2 YYREEE (reference sequence). This CDR3 is built from 15 residues. V gave up 5 bases and J gave up 4 bases; unmatched junction bases: 10. The whole variable domain, filled in from reference TRBV5-4 and TRBJ1-2, reads ETGVTQSPTHLIKTRGQQVTLRCSSQSGHNTVSWYQQALGQGPQFIFQYYREEENGRGNFPPRFSGLQFPNYSSELNVNALELDDSALYLCASSPLSTGAYGYTFGSGTRLTVV.

The rearrangement links TRBV5-1 to TRBJ2-4; the match to TRBD2 covers 7 bases. CDR3 length equals 14 residues. V lost 2 bases to trimming and J lost 7 bases; unmatched junction nucleotides: 6. Germline CDR1 SGHRS, CDR2 YFSETQ. CDR3 DNA sequence: TGCGCCAGCAGCTTTACTAGCGACGGGAACATTCAGTACTTC. It is translated as CASSFTSDGNIQYF.

The rearrangement joins TRBV4-1 to TRBJ2-7; the match to TRBD2 covers 7 bases. Losses at the gene ends were 1 base for V and 7 bases for J; bases not matched to a gene: 13. Germline CDR1 is MGHRA and CDR2 is YSYEKL. The CDR3 runs to 16 residues. In DNA, the CDR3 is TGCGCCAGCAGCCAAGCAAGCGGGGCGGGTTCGGAGGAGCAGTACTTC. Encoded protein: CASSQASGAGSEEQYF.